This is a list of T cell receptor beta chains from one sample in a study of HIV-infected patients and healthy controls. MiXCR, run by TCRdb on the 5' RACE reads, gives a single entry per CDR3 protein. This table holds about 9,300 distinct CDR3 sequences, 5.5% to 6% found once. The sequencing input was blood. These receptors originate from an adult in good health. Each CDR3 is given with its conserved first and last residue. Each record gives: V gene, D gene, J gene, clone size, CDR3 protein, CDR3 DNA. D genes are given only for firm matches. Clone size appears in some rows only: once, few, many, or a class for an expanded clone.

TRBV2,TRBD1,TRBJ2-2,many,CASSGGRGLNTGELFF,TGTGCCAGCAGTGGTGGCAGGGGGCTTAACACCGGGGAGCTGTTTTTT
TRBV5-1,TRBD1,TRBJ2-5,medium-sized,CASSVRDRVQETQYF,TGCGCCAGCAGCGTCCGGGACAGAGTCCAAGAGACCCAGTACTTC
TRBV20-1,.,TRBJ1-3,.,CSARGPALSGNTIYF,TGCAGTGCTAGGGGACCGGCCCTCTCTGGAAACACCATATATTTT
TRBV24-1,TRBD1,TRBJ1-5,medium-sized,CATSDRGGSNQPQHF,TGTGCCACCAGTGATAGAGGGGGCTCGAATCAGCCCCAGCATTTT
TRBV27,.,TRBJ1-2,many,CAVRGPSGGYTF,TGTGCCGTCCGAGGGCCGTCGGGCGGCTACACCTTC
TRBV7-8,.,TRBJ1-2,medium-sized,CASGPGVYGYTF,TGTGCCAGCGGTCCAGGGGTCTATGGCTACACCTTC
TRBV27,.,TRBJ1-6,medium-sized,CASSLSRNSPLHF,TGTGCCAGCAGTCTCAGTCGCAATTCACCCCTCCACTTT
TRBV20-1,.,TRBJ2-1,.,CSASGGVSYNEQFF,TGCAGTGCTAGTGGCGGGGTTTCTTACAATGAGCAGTTCTTC
TRBV5-6,.,TRBJ2-3,many,CASSLGLRSDTQYF,TGTGCCAGCAGCTTGGGGCTCAGGTCAGATACGCAGTATTTT
TRBV12-3/TRBV12-4,TRBD1,TRBJ2-5,medium-sized,CASSRQGVQETQYF,TGTGCCAGCAGTCGACAGGGGGTACAAGAGACCCAGTACTTC
TRBV20-1,TRBD1,TRBJ1-5,medium-sized,CSASSHGTGNQPQHF,TGCAGTGCTAGCTCCCACGGGACAGGTAATCAGCCCCAGCATTTT
TRBV10-3,TRBD2,TRBJ2-2,many,CAITAGELDTGELFF,TGTGCCATCACGGCGGGAGAGCTGGACACCGGGGAGCTGTTTTTT
TRBV10-3,TRBD2,TRBJ2-1,medium-sized,CAIGGGGVYNEQFF,TGTGCCATAGGTGGCGGGGGGGTTTACAATGAGCAGTTCTTC
TRBV7-3,.,TRBJ2-1,many,CASSSRVGNEQFF,TGTGCCAGCAGCTCCCGAGTGGGGAATGAGCAGTTCTTC
TRBV30,.,TRBJ2-5,many,CASGQNQETQYF,TGTGCCTCCGGACAGAACCAAGAGACCCAGTACTTC
TRBV18,.,TRBJ1-5,many,CASSSRGDQPQHF,TGTGCCAGCTCTTCCAGGGGAGATCAGCCCCAGCATTTT
TRBV28,.,TRBJ1-3,medium-sized,CASSEGYTGNTIYF,TGTGCCAGCAGCGAAGGGTACACTGGAAACACCATATATTTT
TRBV12-3/TRBV12-4,TRBD2,TRBJ2-1,many,CASSWGTRGQYEQFF,TGTGCCAGCAGTTGGGGGACTAGAGGGCAATATGAGCAGTTCTTC
TRBV7-2,.,TRBJ2-1,medium-sized,CASSLPSLNEQFF,TGTGCCAGCAGCTTACCTAGTTTAAATGAGCAGTTCTTC
TRBV5-1,TRBD1,TRBJ1-3,few,CASSTGTVSGNTIYF,TGCGCCAGCAGCACCGGGACAGTCTCTGGAAACACCATATATTTT
TRBV6-4,.,TRBJ2-1,medium-sized,CASSERATNEQFF,TGTGCCAGCAGCGAAAGGGCCACCAATGAGCAGTTCTTC
TRBV14,TRBD1,TRBJ1-2,.,CASSPRQGYYGYTF,TGTGCCAGCAGCCCCCGACAGGGTTACTATGGCTACACCTTC
TRBV20-1,TRBD1,TRBJ1-1,medium-sized,CSARPGGFTEAFF,TGCAGTGCTAGACCAGGGGGGTTCACTGAAGCTTTCTTT
TRBV6-2/TRBV6-3,.,TRBJ2-6,many,CASRGAGANVLTF,TGTGCCAGCAGAGGGGCTGGGGCCAACGTCCTGACTTTC
TRBV19,TRBD2,TRBJ2-5,medium-sized,CASSMRLAGRKGETQYF,TGTGCCAGTAGTATGCGCCTAGCGGGAAGAAAGGGAGAGACCCAGTACTTC
TRBV30,TRBD1,TRBJ1-5,many,CACNRGDQPQHF,TGTGCCTGTAACAGGGGGGATCAGCCCCAGCATTTT
TRBV7-2,.,TRBJ2-3,medium-sized,CASSLKWETQYF,TGTGCCAGCAGCTTAAAGTGGGAGACGCAGTATTTT
TRBV27,.,TRBJ1-2,many,CASSFTPNYGYTF,TGTGCCAGCAGTTTTACTCCTAACTATGGCTACACCTTC
TRBV5-1,.,TRBJ1-2,medium-sized,CASSVATGNYGYTF,TGCGCCAGCAGCGTGGCTACAGGGAACTATGGCTACACCTTC
TRBV20-1,TRBD2,TRBJ2-1,many,CSARSPWTSGDPPNEQFF,TGCAGTGCTAGATCCCCCTGGACTAGCGGCGACCCCCCCAATGAGCAGTTCTTC
TRBV29-1,.,TRBJ2-1,medium-sized,CSVGDRPYNEQFF,TGCAGCGTTGGAGACAGGCCTTACAATGAGCAGTTCTTC
TRBV20-1,TRBD2,TRBJ2-3,medium-sized,CSARAGGDTQYF,TGCAGTGCTAGAGCCGGGGGGGATACGCAGTATTTT
TRBV30,.,TRBJ1-5,medium-sized,CAWSVESNQPQHF,TGTGCCTGGAGTGTTGAGAGCAATCAGCCCCAGCATTTT
TRBV20-1,.,TRBJ2-1,medium-sized,CSASGGTYNEQFF,TGCAGTGCTAGCGGAGGGACCTACAATGAGCAGTTCTTC
TRBV5-1,TRBD1,TRBJ2-7,many,CASSLDRGQGEQYF,TGCGCCAGCAGCTTGGACAGGGGGCAGGGGGAGCAGTACTTC
TRBV7-2,TRBD1,TRBJ1-2,many,CASSLQQGATAGYTF,TGTGCCAGCAGCTTACAACAGGGGGCAACGGCTGGCTACACCTTC
TRBV6-2/TRBV6-3,.,TRBJ2-3,medium-sized,CASSWGGDTQYF,TGTGCCAGCAGTTGGGGAGGAGATACGCAGTATTTT
TRBV2,.,TRBJ1-1,medium-sized,CASSGGLGAEAFF,TGTGCCAGCAGCGGAGGACTTGGAGCTGAAGCTTTCTTT
TRBV10-3,TRBD1,TRBJ2-3,many,CAIRQGGDTDTQYF,TGTGCCATTAGACAGGGGGGGGATACAGATACGCAGTATTTT
TRBV20-1,TRBD2,TRBJ2-1,medium-sized,CSGTSGNDNEQFF,TGCAGTGGGACTAGCGGGAATGACAATGAGCAGTTCTTC
TRBV12-3/TRBV12-4,TRBD1,TRBJ2-7,medium-sized,CASSLRTGDYEQYF,TGTGCCAGCAGTCTCCGGACAGGGGACTACGAGCAGTACTTC
TRBV6-2/TRBV6-3,.,TRBJ2-1,many,CASSYPQGYNEQFF,TGTGCCAGCAGTTACCCACAAGGCTACAATGAGCAGTTCTTC
TRBV2,.,TRBJ2-3,many,CASKAPTGEKGDTQYF,TGTGCCAGCAAAGCACCCACGGGAGAGAAGGGAGATACGCAGTATTTT
TRBV4-3,.,TRBJ2-7,medium-sized,CASSQGTSFYEQYF,TGCGCCAGCAGCCAAGGGACAAGCTTCTACGAGCAGTACTTC
TRBV19,TRBD1,TRBJ2-1,many,CASSLPGQGREQFF,TGTGCCAGTAGTCTCCCGGGACAGGGTCGTGAGCAGTTCTTC
TRBV27,.,TRBJ2-7,.,CASSRRVDYHEQYF,TGTGCCAGCAGTAGAAGGGTTGACTACCACGAGCAGTACTTC
TRBV7-2,.,TRBJ1-2,medium-sized,CASSFDSHYGYTF,TGTGCCAGCAGCTTTGACAGTCACTATGGCTACACCTTC
TRBV6-4,TRBD1,TRBJ1-2,many,CASSITGQGLWGYTF,TGTGCCAGCAGCATAACTGGACAGGGTCTTTGGGGCTACACCTTC
TRBV6-2/TRBV6-3,.,TRBJ1-1,medium-sized,CASSYSSRRRVMNTEAFF,TGTGCCAGCAGTTACTCGAGTCGCAGACGGGTCATGAACACTGAAGCTTTCTTT
TRBV6-6,.,TRBJ1-1,medium-sized,CATSNWPRRGGNTEAFF,TGTGCCACCTCCAATTGGCCCCGGCGTGGAGGGAACACTGAAGCTTTCTTT
TRBV19,TRBD1,TRBJ2-2,medium-sized,CASSPSGQANTGELFF,TGTGCCAGTAGCCCTTCGGGACAGGCGAACACCGGGGAGCTGTTTTTT
TRBV4-1,TRBD1,TRBJ2-3,many,CASSQGTGSLSYTQYF,TGCGCCAGCAGCCAAGGGACAGGGAGTTTATCGTATACGCAGTATTTT